This T cell receptor beta chain was found in a study of blood T cell repertoires in COVID-19. Study as a whole: Donors in the United States, Italy and Spain gave samples during acute or convalescent COVID-19. T cells, B-cell-depleted T cells, or PBMCs supplied cDNA or gDNA.

Residents of about two dozen US areas, aged 18 to 89 years, made up the participants. Researchers sorted participants into cohorts using their self-reported clinical history. The table came from immunoSEQ multiplex PCR; TCRdb's copy has only in-frame clones and leaves some out. Found here are 250,000 to 400,000 clones, 75% to 90% of them singletons; the top ten hold 4.5% to 6.5%. The germline V gene has CDR1 SGHRS and CDR2 YFSETQ. Trimming took off 0 bases at V and 1 base at J, with 7 bases between the two ends. CDR3 length equals 15 residues. This chain uses TRBV5-1 with TRBJ2-2, with a weak D call TRBD1 (6 bases). Sequenced input: PBMCs or T cells enriched from blood (not recorded which). The clonotype comes from a man aged 60 to 69 who had recovered from COVID-19. The CDR3 protein is CASSLETGNTGELFF. The CDR3 DNA sequence: TGCGCCAGCAGCTTGGAGACAGGGAACACCGGGGAGCTGTTTTTT.